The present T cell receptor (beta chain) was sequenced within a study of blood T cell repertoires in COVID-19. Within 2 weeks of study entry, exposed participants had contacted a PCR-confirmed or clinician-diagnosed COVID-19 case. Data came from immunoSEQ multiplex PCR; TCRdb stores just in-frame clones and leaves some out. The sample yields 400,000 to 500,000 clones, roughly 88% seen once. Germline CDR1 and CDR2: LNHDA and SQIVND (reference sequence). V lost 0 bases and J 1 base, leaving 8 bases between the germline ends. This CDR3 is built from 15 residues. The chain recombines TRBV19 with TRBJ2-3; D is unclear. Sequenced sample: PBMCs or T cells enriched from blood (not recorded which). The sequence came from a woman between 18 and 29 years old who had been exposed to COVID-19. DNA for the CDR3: TGTGCCAGTAGTATAGATCGAGTTCGCACAGATACGCAGTATTTT. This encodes CASSIDRVRTDTQYF.